This T cell receptor (beta chain) emerged from a study of cytotoxic CD8 clonotypes in ibrutinib-treated CLL. At the level of the study: Response samples were taken after a median around 11 months of treatment, range 6 to 36.

Method: immunoSEQ multiplex PCR; TCRdb's copy keeps in-frame clones and lacks some. Of some 200,000 clones in the sample, 65% to 80% are singletons; the top ten hold about 6.4%. Points on this clone: No antigen is known for it.

Broader study findings: Baseline clonality was higher than in age-matched healthy donors and moved in step with circulating CD8+ T-cell counts.

Germline CDR1 and CDR2: MDHEN and SYDVKM. The CDR3 runs 16 residues. Trimming stripped 2 bases from V and 6 bases from J, with 17 bases between. The material was PBMCs, obtained after 12 months of ibrutinib treatment. This rearrangement joins TRBV28 to TRBJ1-5, with a tentative D call TRBD1 (6 bases). The source is a human donor with chronic lymphocytic leukemia. The DNA for the CDR3 is TGTGCCAGCAGTTTACCCGGGGGGGGCGAGCGTCAGCCCCAGCATTTT. Its protein product is CASSLPGGGERQPQHF.